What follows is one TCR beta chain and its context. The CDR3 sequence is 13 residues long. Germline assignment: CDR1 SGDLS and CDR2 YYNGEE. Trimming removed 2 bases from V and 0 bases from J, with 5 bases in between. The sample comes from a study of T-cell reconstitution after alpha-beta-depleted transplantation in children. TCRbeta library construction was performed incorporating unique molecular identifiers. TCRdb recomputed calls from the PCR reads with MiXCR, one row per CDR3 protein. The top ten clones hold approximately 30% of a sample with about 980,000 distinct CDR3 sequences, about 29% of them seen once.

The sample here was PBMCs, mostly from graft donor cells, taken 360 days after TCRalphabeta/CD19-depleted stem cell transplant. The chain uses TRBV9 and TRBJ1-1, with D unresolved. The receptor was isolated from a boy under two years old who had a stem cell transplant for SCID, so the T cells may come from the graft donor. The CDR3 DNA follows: TGTGCCAGCAGCGTCGAGATGAACACTGAAGCTTTCTTT. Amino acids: CASSVEMNTEAFF.